A single sample is the source of the 23 T cell receptor beta chains below, sequenced in a study of blood T cell repertoires in COVID-19. Using immunoSEQ multiplex PCR, the repertoire was profiled, and TCRdb retains in-frame clones only, with some absent. The sample records about 210,000 clones, about 82% being singletons. Material: peripheral blood. The receptors were sampled from a woman aged 70-85 years with COVID-19, enrolled during active disease.

The V gene is TRBV4-3, the J gene TRBJ1-2; no firm D call. Trimming took off 0 bases at V and 4 bases at J, with 18 bases between the two ends. There are 17 residues in the CDR3. CDR1 and CDR2 from the germline V gene are LGHNA and YSLEER. CDR3 residues: CASSQDHRSSQFYGYTF. CDR3 bases: TGCGCCAGCAGCCAAGATCATCGGAGCTCCCAATTCTATGGCTACACCTTC.

The chain has TRBV4-1 and TRBJ1-4; 8 bases fit TRBD1. Germline V gene lookup returns CDR1 MGHRA and CDR2 YSYEKL. Germline trimming cut 1 base from V and 8 bases from J; bases unmatched to any gene: 6. The CDR3 spans 15 residues. CDR3 loop: CASSQATGEEEKLFF. CDR3 DNA sequence: TGCGCCAGCAGCCAAGCGACAGGGGAGGAAGAAAAACTGTTTTTT.

This chain links TRBV7-9 with TRBJ2-2, with D maybe TRBD1 (6 bases). Germline CDR1 reads SEHNR; CDR2 reads FQNEAQ (reference sequence). Between the trimmed V and J ends, which lost 4 bases and 3 bases, there was a span of 15 bases. This CDR3 comprises 16 residues. Written as DNA, the CDR3 is TGTGCCAGCAGCTCACCAAACAGGGCAGACACCGGGGAGCTGTTTTTT. Amino acid sequence: CASSSPNRADTGELFF.

The V and J genes are TRBV5-4 and TRBJ2-5; D is ambiguous. Germline CDR1 is SGHNT and CDR2 is YYREEE (reference sequence). The length of the CDR3 is 14 residues. Trimming left V 0 bases short and J 5 bases short, with 11 bases between. The chain's CDR3 is CASSLEPLGETQYF. As DNA, the CDR3 is TGTGCCAGCAGCTTGGAGCCCCTCGGGGAGACCCAGTACTTC.

The V and J genes are TRBV14 and TRBJ2-1, with 9 bases identical to TRBD2. The CDR3 extends over 15 amino acids. With V trimmed by 4 bases and J by 4 bases, 5 bases remained unmatched. Per germline, CDR1 SGHDN and CDR2 FVKESK. The chain's CDR3 is CASSPLTSGYNEQFF. The CDR3 DNA sequence: TGTGCCAGCAGCCCGTTGACTAGCGGATACAATGAGCAGTTCTTC.

V and J are TRBV2 and TRBJ1-2, with a possible D match to TRBD1 (5 bases). The CDR3 loop spans 15 amino acids. The germline CDR1 and CDR2 sequences are SNHLY and FYNNEI. V lost 1 base to trimming and J lost 0 bases, with 9 bases between them. The chain's CDR3 is CASSEVGTTNYGYTF. CDR3 in DNA: TGTGCCAGCAGTGAAGTGGGGACTACTAACTATGGCTACACCTTC.

The V gene is TRBV11-3, the J gene TRBJ2-5, with TRBD2 matching over 9 bases. Trimming removed 2 bases from V and 4 bases from J; junction bases left unmatched: 8. The CDR3 covers 16 residues. Germline assignment: CDR1 SGHNT and CDR2 YENEEA. The CDR3 spells CASSLTAGGRGETQYF. As DNA, the CDR3 is TGTGCCAGCAGCTTAACGGCGGGGGGGCGCGGAGAGACCCAGTACTTC.

This chain links TRBV19 with TRBJ1-3; D remains unclear. Trimming shortened V by 7 bases and J by 0 bases, and 19 bases separated the two germline ends. CDR1 is LNHDA, CDR2 SQIVND, per germline (reference sequence). The CDR3 has 17 residues. In DNA form, the CDR3 reads TGTGCCAGTACCTGGATGTGGGGAGCTGGCTCTGGAAACACCATATATTTT. Protein sequence: CASTWMWGAGSGNTIYF.

The J gene is TRBJ2-5, the V gene TRBV5-1, with a weak D call TRBD2 (7 bases). V shed 0 bases and J shed 5 bases, with 14 bases lying between them. Germline CDR1 is SGHRS and CDR2 is YFSETQ. The CDR3 runs 15 residues. The CDR3 DNA follows: TGCGCCAGCAGCTTGGGTGGGGGGGCAACCGAGACCCAGTACTTC. Translating it yields CASSLGGGATETQYF.

The gene calls are TRBV13 and TRBJ1-6, with TRBD1 matching over 9 bases. With 4 bases clipped from V and 11 bases from J, the junction kept 6 bases outside the gene matches. This CDR3 has 14 residues. CDR1 and CDR2 (germline): PRHDT, FYEKMQ (reference sequence). The CDR3 region is CASSWGQGVTPLHF. The CDR3 DNA reads as TGTGCCAGCAGCTGGGGACAGGGTGTGACACCCCTCCACTTT.

The rearrangement uses TRBV7-2 and TRBJ2-1, with 8 bases aligning to TRBD1. CDR3 length: 15 amino acids. The V segment lost 4 bases and the J segment 8 bases; nucleotides outside the gene matches: 10. CDR1 and CDR2 from the germline V gene are SGHTA and FQGNSA. In nucleotides, the CDR3 is TGTGCCAGCAGCTCCCGGACAGGGAGGCTCGATGAGCAGTTCTTC. This gives the protein CASSSRTGRLDEQFF. The complete variable domain, with remaining parts taken from reference TRBV7-2 and TRBJ2-1, reads GAGVSQSPSNKVTEKGKDVELRCDPISGHTALYWYRQSLGQGLEFLIYFQGNSAPDKSGLPSDRFSAERTGGSVSTLTIQRTQQEDSAVYLCASSSRTGRLDEQFFGPGTRLTVL.

The chain joins TRBV23-1 to TRBJ2-7; 7 nucleotides agree with TRBD2. TRBV23-1 is an open reading frame whose function is uncertain. The CDR3 has 14 residues. V was clipped by 4 bases and J by 4 bases; unmatched bases: 7. CDR3 bases: TGCGCCAGCAGTCCCAGGAGGGGAGGGTACGAGCAGTACTTC. Residues: CASSPRRGGYEQYF.

This chain joins TRBV6-2 or TRBV6-3 and TRBJ1-1; D remains unclear. The CDR3 sequence is 15 residues long. CDR1 and CDR2 (germline): MNHEY, SVGEGT. V lost 1 base and J 0 bases, leaving 9 bases between the germline ends. The CDR3 loop reads CASSYYRVMNTEAFF. CDR3 coding DNA: TGTGCCAGCAGTTACTATCGGGTGATGAACACTGAAGCTTTCTTT.

The chain combines TRBV7-8 with TRBJ1-1; no definite D call. The V gene lost 2 bases and the J gene lost 2 bases, with 12 bases spanning the gap. Per germline, CDR1 SGHVS and CDR2 FQNEAQ. This CDR3 has 15 amino acids. The CDR3 DNA reads as TGTGCCAGCAGCTTACGTCTGCCCACAAACACTGAAGCTTTCTTT. Translated, it gives CASSLRLPTNTEAFF.

The rearrangement links TRBV7-3 to TRBJ1-5, with D tentatively TRBD1 (6 bases). Between the trimmed V and J ends, which lost 5 bases and 7 bases, there was a span of 15 bases. The CDR3 has 14 amino acids. Germline V gene data show CDR1 as SGHTA and CDR2 as FQGTGA. CDR3 sequence reads: CASSPTGKGQPQHF. As DNA, the CDR3 is TGTGCCAGCAGCCCTACAGGGAAGGGCCAGCCCCAGCATTTT.

The chain combines TRBV5-8 with TRBJ1-5; D is undetermined. The germline V and J ends were trimmed by 4 bases and 7 bases, with 18 bases remaining between them. Per the germline V gene, CDR1 is SGHTS and CDR2 is YDEGEE. CDR3 length equals 15 residues. The CDR3 spells CASSRPLSPGQPQHF. The CDR3 DNA is TGTGCCAGCAGCAGACCACTATCTCCCGGCCAGCCCCAGCATTTT.

V and J are TRBV7-2 and TRBJ2-7; D gene unclear. Germline CDR1 reads SGHTA; CDR2 reads FQGNSA. Trimming pared 1 base from V and 3 bases from J, leaving 16 bases between. This CDR3 has 16 amino acids. For the CDR3, the DNA is TGTGCCAGCAGCTTAGATTTCTCGACTTCCAGCTACGAGCAGTACTTC. This translates into CASSLDFSTSSYEQYF.

The CDR3 nucleotides are TGTGCCAGCAGCTCGCAGGGTGTGAACAATGAGCAGTTCTTC. It is translated as CASSSQGVNNEQFF. The chain has TRBV21-1 and TRBJ2-1; the table's D gene call, TRBD1, was not cross checked with the DNA. TRBV21-1 is termed a pseudogene. The CDR3 runs to 14 residues.

This clone was seen once. V gene TRBV5-1 combines with J gene TRBJ2-4; TRBD1 might be the D (6 bases). The CDR3 consists of 16 residues. CDR1 and CDR2 from the germline V gene are SGHRS and YFSETQ. Trimming stripped 0 bases from V and 0 bases from J, with 10 bases between. CDR3 protein: CASSLGDTIAKNIQYF. The CDR3 DNA reads as TGCGCCAGCAGCTTGGGGGACACAATAGCCAAAAACATTCAGTACTTC.

The chain employs TRBV5-1 and TRBJ2-5; 15 nucleotides agree with TRBD2. This CDR3 has 19 amino acids. The V and J ends lost 2 bases and 4 bases, in that order; junction bases with no gene match: 12. In germline, CDR1 is SGHRS, CDR2 YFSETQ. CDR3 region: CASSLLPGLAGGPGETQYF. The CDR3 nucleotides read TGCGCCAGCAGCTTATTGCCGGGACTAGCGGGAGGTCCAGGAGAGACCCAGTACTTC.

V is TRBV19 and J is TRBJ2-5, with a possible D match to TRBD1 (5 bases). CDR3 length: 14 amino acids. Between the trimmed V and J ends, which lost 4 bases and 2 bases, there was a span of 11 bases. CDR1 LNHDA and CDR2 SQIVND come from the germline V gene (reference sequence). The CDR3 loop is CASSNTRVQETQYF. The DNA of the CDR3 is TGTGCCAGTAGTAACACCAGGGTTCAAGAGACCCAGTACTTC. Supplemented by reference TRBV19 and TRBJ2-5, the full variable domain reads DGGITQSPKYLFRKEGQNVTLSCEQNLNHDAMYWYRQDPGQGLRLIYYSQIVNDFQKGDIAEGYSVSREKKESFPLTVTSAQKNPTAFYLCASSNTRVQETQYFGPGTRLLVL.

The chain employs TRBV27 and TRBJ1-5; D is perhaps TRBD1 (5 bases). Germline CDR1 and CDR2: MNHEY and SMNVEV (reference sequence). V was pared by 6 bases and J by 7 bases, with 19 bases between. CDR3 length: 15 amino acids. For the CDR3, the DNA is TGTGCCAGCAGCCCCCCGGGGGGACCAAGGCAGCCCCAGCATTTT. Protein sequence: CASSPPGGPRQPQHF.

J is TRBJ1-1 and V is TRBV5-1, with D possibly TRBD1 on 6 matching bases. The CDR3 totals 14 residues. V was cut by 3 bases and J by 0 bases, with 9 bases left in between. CDR1 and CDR2 from the germline V gene are SGHRS and YFSETQ. CDR3 nucleotides: TGCGCCAGCAGCTGGACAGATTTGAACACTGAAGCTTTCTTT. Residues: CASSWTDLNTEAFF.